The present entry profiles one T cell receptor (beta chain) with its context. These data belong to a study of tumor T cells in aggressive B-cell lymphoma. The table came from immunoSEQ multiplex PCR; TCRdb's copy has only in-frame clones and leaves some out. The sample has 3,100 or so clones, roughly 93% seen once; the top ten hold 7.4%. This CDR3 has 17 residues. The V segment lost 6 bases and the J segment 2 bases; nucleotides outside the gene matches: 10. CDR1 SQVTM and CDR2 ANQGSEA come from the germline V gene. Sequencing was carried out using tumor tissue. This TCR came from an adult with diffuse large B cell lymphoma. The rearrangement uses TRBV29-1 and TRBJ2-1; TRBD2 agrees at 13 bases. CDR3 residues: CSVPRLAGGSAYNEQFF. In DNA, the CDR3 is TGCAGCGTCCCCCGACTAGCGGGAGGTAGCGCCTACAATGAGCAGTTCTTC.